These 22 T cell receptor beta chains were sequenced from one sample in a study of blood T cell repertoires in COVID-19 (dated by TCRdb to about 2020). To prepare the library, the immunoSEQ multiplex PCR assay was applied. Here the immuneACCESS table is served through TCRdb, limited to in-frame sequences with V and J called. Missing clones are a known gap in these copies; in checked studies unresolved V genes cover under half, and the rest lacks a known reason. A total of 350,000 or so clones appear in this sample, about 90% of them only once. The ten biggest clones cover about 6.8% of the sample. The sample was peripheral blood. Source of these receptors: a young man with active or convalescent COVID-19.

The chain links TRBV5-1 to TRBJ1-6, with TRBD1 identical over 12 bases. The V and J ends lost 4 bases and 1 base, in that order; junction bases with no gene match: 6. CDR1 SGHRS and CDR2 YFSETQ come from the germline V gene. The CDR3 extends over 18 amino acids. This chain's CDR3 is CASSTGTGGRSYNSPLHF. The CDR3 DNA reads as TGCGCCAGCAGCACCGGGACAGGGGGCCGATCCTATAATTCACCCCTCCACTTT.

The chain has TRBV28 and TRBJ2-7, with 10 bases matching TRBD2. CDR3 size: 13 residues. V lost 7 bases, J lost 6 bases, and 6 bases stayed unmatched. Germline CDR1 reads MDHEN; CDR2 reads SYDVKM. The CDR3 is CASKLAGAPEQYF. Here the CDR3 DNA reads TGTGCCAGCAAGCTAGCGGGAGCGCCCGAGCAGTACTTC.

V usage is TRBV6-2 or TRBV6-3 and J usage is TRBJ1-1; possible D gene TRBD1, 5 bases. The germline V gene encodes CDR1 MNHEY and CDR2 SVGEGT. V lost 2 bases, J lost 0 bases, and 7 bases lay in between. This CDR3 is 14 amino acids long. The CDR3 nucleotides are TGTGCCAGCAGTTACGGACACTTGAACACTGAAGCTTTCTTT. This gives the protein CASSYGHLNTEAFF.

This clone was observed a single time. The V call is TRBV25-1, the J call TRBJ1-5; perhaps TRBD1 as D (6 bases). V lost 9 bases, J lost 4 bases, and 13 bases lay in between. Germline values: CDR1 MGHDK, CDR2 SYGVNS. CDR3 length: 13 amino acids. The CDR3 DNA is TGTGCCAGTCAGGGGCCGTATAATCAGCCCCAGCATTTT. Translating it yields CASQGPYNQPQHF.

The J gene is TRBJ1-1, the V gene TRBV9, with 7 bases that match TRBD1. V trimming: 3 bases; J trimming: 8 bases; junction bases outside the gene matches: 7. The germline V gene has CDR1 SGDLS and CDR2 YYNGEE. This CDR3 region has 13 residues. CDR3 sequence: CASSDGIQGEAFF. The CDR3 bases are TGTGCCAGCAGCGACGGAATACAGGGGGAAGCTTTCTTT.

This clone was counted a single time. This rearrangement joins TRBV29-1 to TRBJ2-5, with 9 bases aligning to TRBD2. J was trimmed by 1 base and V by 6 bases; bases with no gene match: 6. Germline assignment: CDR1 SQVTM and CDR2 ANQGSEA. The length of the CDR3 is 14 residues. CDR3: CSVRTSVIQETQYF. The CDR3 DNA reads TGCAGCGTCAGGACTAGCGTAATCCAAGAGACCCAGTACTTC.

Only one count was recorded for this clone. This chain joins TRBV20-1 and TRBJ2-3; possible D gene TRBD2, 5 bases. Germline CDR1 is DFQATT and CDR2 is SNEGSKA (reference sequence). The CDR3 loop spans 11 amino acids. V was cut by 3 bases and J by 5 bases, with 6 bases left in between. The CDR3 DNA follows: TGCAGTGCTAGGGCGGGAGATACGCAGTATTTT. Protein product: CSARAGDTQYF.

The chain links TRBV18 to TRBJ1-5, with 10 bases fitting TRBD1. This CDR3 comprises 18 residues. Germline V CDR1 and CDR2: KGHSH, LQKENI. With V trimmed by 0 bases and J by 3 bases, 8 bases remained unmatched. The CDR3 here is CASSPPETGGFLNQPQHF. The CDR3 DNA reads TGTGCCAGCTCACCACCGGAGACAGGGGGCTTCCTCAATCAGCCCCAGCATTTT.

This clone was recorded only once. The chain couples TRBV15 to TRBJ1-5; D perhaps matches TRBD1 (6 bases). V was trimmed by 3 bases and J by 4 bases, leaving 13 bases between them. The length of the CDR3 is 15 residues. Germline V CDR1 and CDR2: LNHNV, YYDKDF (reference sequence). For the CDR3, the DNA is TGTGCCACCAGCAGGGAGGACAGACAGAATCAGCCCCAGCATTTT. Encoded protein: CATSREDRQNQPQHF.

The count of this clone is one. V is TRBV24-1 and J is TRBJ1-1; 9 nucleotides match TRBD1. Germline lookup yields CDR1 KGHDR and CDR2 SFDVKD. Trimming took 3 bases from V and 7 from J; bases not matched to a gene: 5. This CDR3 is 14 amino acids long. The CDR3 spells CATSDPDRGNEAFF. DNA for the CDR3: TGTGCCACCAGTGATCCGGACAGGGGCAATGAAGCTTTCTTT.

This clone came up once. V usage is TRBV2 and J usage is TRBJ1-1; tentatively, D is TRBD1 (6 bases). There are 14 residues in the CDR3. The V gene lost 7 bases and the J gene lost 4 bases, with 16 bases spanning the gap. Germline V gene lookup returns CDR1 SNHLY and CDR2 FYNNEI. The CDR3 loop is CASTEGGVSTEAFF. DNA of the CDR3: TGTGCCAGCACCGAGGGGGGGGTGAGCACTGAAGCTTTCTTT. The variable domain in full, with the rest retrieved from reference TRBV2 and TRBJ1-1, is EPEVTQTPSHQVTQMGQEVILRCVPISNHLYFYWYRQILGQKVEFLVSFYNNEISEKSEIFDDQFSVERPDGSNFTLKIRSTKLEDSAMYFCASTEGGVSTEAFFGQGTRLTVV.

Points on this clone: Germline and junction disagree at one end, which may indicate a read error. The chain carries TRBV6-5 and TRBJ2-3, with D possibly matching TRBD2 (6 bases). Germline V lookup: CDR1 MNHEY, CDR2 SVGAGI. The CDR3 extends over 13 amino acids. The CDR3 reads CASSSYPGTSEHF. The CDR3 region has the DNA TGTGCCAGCAGTTCGTATCCCGGGACTTCAGAACATTTT.

This chain connects TRBV10-2 to TRBJ2-5; D unresolved. The V end was cut by 8 bases, the J end by 1 base, with 14 bases between. Germline lookup yields CDR1 WSHSY and CDR2 SAAADI. CDR3 length: 14 residues. CDR3 loop: CASLGARSQETQYF. Here the CDR3 DNA reads TGCGCCAGCCTCGGAGCCCGGAGCCAAGAGACCCAGTACTTC.

The chain combines TRBV28 with TRBJ1-2; tentative D call: TRBD1 (6 bases). This CDR3 contains 11 residues. The V and J ends lost 10 bases and 7 bases respectively, with 13 bases between them. Looked up from germline, CDR1 is MDHEN and CDR2 is SYDVKM. CDR3 amino acids: CATGGSLGYTF. For the CDR3, the DNA is TGTGCCACGGGGGGCTCCCTTGGCTACACCTTC.

The rearrangement links TRBV5-3 to TRBJ1-5; D is uncertain. TRBV5-3 belongs to the ORF category, with a function that is uncertain. The ends were cut back, 6 bases at V and 5 bases at J, with 15 bases in the middle. The CDR3 length is 14 residues. The CDR3 coding sequence is TGTGCCAGAACCCTGACCAGGAAGGATCAGCCCCAGCATTTT. Translating it yields CARTLTRKDQPQHF.

The rearrangement links TRBV24-1 to TRBJ1-2, with 10 bases identical to TRBD1. With 5 bases clipped from V and 4 bases from J, the junction kept 6 bases outside the gene matches. CDR1 is KGHDR, CDR2 SFDVKD, per germline. This CDR3 has 15 residues. The CDR3 DNA sequence: TGTGCCACCAGTGGCTCCGGGACAGGGGTCTATGGCTACACCTTC. Residues: CATSGSGTGVYGYTF.

The chain has TRBV2 and TRBJ2-3, with TRBD2 matching over 11 bases. Germline lookup yields CDR1 SNHLY and CDR2 FYNNEI. J was trimmed by 4 bases and V by 4 bases; bases with no gene match: 4. The CDR3 covers 15 residues. The CDR3 bases are TGTGCCAGCAGTGTCCTAGCGGGAGGCGCAGATACGCAGTATTTT. Translated, it gives CASSVLAGGADTQYF.

This chain uses TRBV9 with TRBJ2-1; maybe TRBD2 (5 bases). V lost 0 bases and J lost 7, with 14 bases in between. The germline CDR1 and CDR2 sequences are SGDLS and YYNGEE. The CDR3 length is 15 residues. The CDR3 nucleotides read TGTGCCAGCAGCGTAGCAACGGGGTTTAGAAATGAGCAGTTCTTC. As protein: CASSVATGFRNEQFF.

The genes are TRBV14 and TRBJ1-1; D is uncertain. The CDR3 consists of 13 residues. Germline loops: CDR1 SGHDN, CDR2 FVKESK. V gave up 3 bases and J gave up 11 bases, with 16 bases separating them. CDR3 region: CASSHGGLSGAFF. CDR3 bases: TGTGCCAGCAGCCATGGCGGCCTTTCTGGGGCTTTCTTT.

In regard to this clone: Other DNA sequences within the sample encode an identical CDR3. V and J are TRBV7-3 and TRBJ2-3, with no clear D. The CDR3 is 13 residues long. V was clipped by 6 bases and J by 0 bases, with 7 bases between them. Germline V gene sequence: CDR1 SGHTA, CDR2 FQGTGA. The CDR3 region is CASSLASTDTQYF. The CDR3 DNA reads as TGTGCCAGCAGTCTGGCTAGCACAGATACGCAGTATTTT.

This rearrangement joins TRBV6-5 to TRBJ2-5, with 8 bases identical to TRBD2. The germline V gene has CDR1 MNHEY and CDR2 SVGAGI. The CDR3 spans 15 residues. Trimming took 0 bases from V and 7 from J; bases not matched to a gene: 7. The CDR3 sequence is CASSYSWTSKRTQYF. The CDR3 nucleotides read TGTGCCAGCAGTTACTCTTGGACTAGCAAAAGGACCCAGTACTTC.

The rearrangement links TRBV7-9 to TRBJ2-7; D unresolved. Deletions cut 2 bases from V and 3 bases from J, with 5 bases between. The CDR3 totals 12 residues. CDR1 is SEHNR and CDR2 is FQNEAQ in the germline V gene (reference sequence). In DNA form, the CDR3 reads TGTGCCAGCAGCTTACGCGACTACGAGCAGTACTTC. It translates to CASSLRDYEQYF.